This passage covers 29 T cell receptor beta chains from one sample sequenced in a study of vaccination and CD4 T cells after COVID-19. Sequencing of cultured CD4+ T cell DNA used the Oncomine TCR Beta short-read assay. TCRdb used MiXCR to reprocess the PCR reads, holding one entry per CDR3 protein. The sample includes about 14,000 distinct CDR3 sequences, around 75% of them seen just once. For these TCRs, the target antigens are not known. Treatment described: approximately 9-day PBMC culture with coronavirus spike peptide pools or control peptides (ViraFEST assay). The sequencing here drew on CD4+ T cells from blood, cultured in vitro, taken after SARS-CoV-2 vaccination. These receptors originate from a human donor who received a COVID-19 vaccine.

The chain recombines TRBV20-1 with TRBJ2-5; TRBD1 might be the D (5 bases). The V gene's germline CDR1 is DFQATT and CDR2 SNEGSKA (reference sequence). The CDR3 has 13 amino acids. DNA for the CDR3: TGCAGCGTTAATTTTGGGGCAATGGAGACCCAGTACTTC. It encodes CSVNFGAMETQYF.

This clonotype is a singleton in its sample. The V and J genes are TRBV7-2 and TRBJ2-7, with D perhaps TRBD1 (6 bases). V lost 6 bases and J 0 bases, leaving 12 bases between the germline ends. Germline CDR1 reads SGHTA; CDR2 reads FQGNSA. The CDR3 is 14 residues long. The CDR3 DNA is TGTGCCAGCAGTCGGGACACCGCCTCCTACGAGCAGTACTTC. Amino acid sequence: CASSRDTASYEQYF.

This clonotype turned up a few times. The J gene is TRBJ2-3, the V gene TRBV20-1; 14 bases are a match to TRBD2. The CDR3 totals 20 residues. The junction had 12 bases not matched to a gene; V was cut back by 1 base and J by 0 bases. Looked up from germline, CDR1 is DFQATT and CDR2 is SNEGSKA (reference sequence). DNA for the CDR3: TGCAGTGCTAGAGCTCGACTAGCGGGGGGGATCCGTGCTAGCACAGATACGCAGTATTTT. This encodes CSARARLAGGIRASTDTQYF.

This chain joins TRBV10-2 and TRBJ2-7; tentatively, D is TRBD2 (7 bases). CDR3 length: 16 amino acids. Germline V CDR1 and CDR2: WSHSY, SAAADI. V was cut by 3 bases and J by 3 bases, with 18 bases left in between. The CDR3, as DNA: TGCGCCAGCAGTGATTTTGGGGCGGGGGCTGACTACGAGCAGTACTTC. Amino acid sequence: CASSDFGAGADYEQYF.

The chain uses TRBV29-1 and TRBJ1-1, with 7 bases aligning to TRBD1. V lost 6 bases to trimming and J lost 2 bases; unmatched junction nucleotides: 6. The germline gives CDR1 SQVTM, CDR2 ANQGSEA. The CDR3 length is 13 residues. The CDR3 here is CSVKTGRNTEAFF. Here the CDR3 DNA reads TGCAGCGTCAAGACAGGGCGAAACACTGAAGCTTTCTTT.

This clonotype was recorded only once. The rearrangement uses TRBV4-2 and TRBJ1-1; 8 positions agree with TRBD1. The CDR3 spans 15 residues. The trim removed 1 base at V and 6 bases at J, leaving 7 bases unmatched. The V gene's germline CDR1 is LGHNA and CDR2 YNFKEQ. The CDR3 bases are TGTGCCAGCAGCCAAGGACAGGGGAGAGGGGCTGAAGCTTTCTTT. This codes for CASSQGQGRGAEAFF.

The chain has TRBV24-1 and TRBJ1-5, with D possibly TRBD1 on 6 matching bases. The CDR3 spans 13 residues. Germline lookup yields CDR1 KGHDR and CDR2 SFDVKD. Deletions cut 4 bases from V and 5 bases from J, with 8 bases between. In nucleotides, the CDR3 is TGTGCCACCAGTGACAGGGGAGATCAGCCCCAGCATTTT. Its protein is CATSDRGDQPQHF.

V gene TRBV10-3 combines with J gene TRBJ1-1; 11 nucleotides line up with TRBD1. V was pared by 9 bases and J by 5 bases, with 5 bases of the junction left unmatched. The CDR3 is 13 residues long. Germline assignment: CDR1 ENHRY and CDR2 SYGVKD. The CDR3 DNA is TGTGCCATAGGACAGGGGGCTGATACTGAAGCTTTCTTT. As protein: CAIGQGADTEAFF.

The sample holds one count of this clonotype. The V and J genes are TRBV20-1 and TRBJ1-1; tentatively, D is TRBD1 (6 bases). CDR1 DFQATT and CDR2 SNEGSKA come from the germline V gene (reference sequence). This CDR3 region has 12 residues. Trimming removed 5 bases at V and 1 base at J, with 8 bases between. CDR3 residues: CSARTENTEAFF. CDR3 DNA: TGCAGTGCTCGGACAGAGAACACTGAAGCTTTCTTT.

This clonotype came up a few times. The chain couples TRBV20-1 to TRBJ2-2; 9 nucleotides agree with TRBD1. The CDR3 length is 13 residues. Germline CDR1 is DFQATT and CDR2 is SNEGSKA (reference sequence). V lost 5 bases, J lost 7 bases, and 5 bases stayed unmatched. CDR3 in DNA: TGCAGTGCTCGGGACAGGGCAGGCGGGGAGCTGTTTTTT. It translates to CSARDRAGGELFF.

This clonotype appeared a single time. This chain joins TRBV6-1 and TRBJ1-3; no clear D. This CDR3 has 16 amino acids. Germline assignment: CDR1 MNHNS and CDR2 SASEGT. V gave up 8 bases and J gave up 0 bases, with 17 bases separating them. The CDR3 sequence: CASHPGISSSGNTIYF. The CDR3 region has the DNA TGTGCCAGCCACCCCGGGATCTCGAGCTCTGGAAACACCATATATTTT.

The rearrangement uses TRBV5-8 and TRBJ1-1; D gene ambiguous. Germline V CDR1 and CDR2: SGHTS, YDEGEE. V lost 5 bases and J lost 5, with 10 bases in between. This CDR3 is built from 12 residues. The chain's CDR3 is CASRYVRTEAFF. Here the CDR3 DNA reads TGTGCCAGCAGGTATGTGAGAACTGAAGCTTTCTTT.

The chain recombines TRBV27 with TRBJ2-2; D is unresolved. Germline V gene data show CDR1 as MNHEY and CDR2 as SMNVEV (reference sequence). This CDR3 contains 15 residues. V lost 1 base and J lost 0, with 6 bases in between. Here the CDR3 reads CASSLFGANTGELFF. CDR3 nucleotide sequence: TGTGCCAGCAGTTTATTTGGGGCGAACACCGGGGAGCTGTTTTTT.

The chain uses TRBV6-1 and TRBJ1-2; D gene ambiguous. The CDR3 is 12 residues long. Germline V gene data show CDR1 as MNHNS and CDR2 as SASEGT. Between the trimmed V and J ends, which lost 7 bases and 1 base, there was a span of 7 bases. In nucleotides, the CDR3 is TGTGCCAGCACCAAGGATAACTATGGCTACACCTTC. Translated, it gives CASTKDNYGYTF.

This clonotype was observed a handful of times. The gene calls are TRBV14 and TRBJ2-5; D is ambiguous. CDR1 is SGHDN, CDR2 FVKESK, per germline. The CDR3 spans 13 residues. V lost 4 bases and J 4 bases, leaving 10 bases between the germline ends. CDR3 amino acids: CASSRGRLETQYF. CDR3 sequence (DNA): TGTGCCAGCAGCCGAGGTCGTCTAGAGACCCAGTACTTC.

The chain recombines TRBV27 with TRBJ1-2; D is ambiguous. Trimming stripped 2 bases from V and 2 bases from J, with 6 bases between. This CDR3 is built from 13 residues. Germline CDR1 is MNHEY and CDR2 is SMNVEV (reference sequence). The DNA of the CDR3 is TGTGCCAGCAGTTTACGGCAAAACTATGGCTACACCTTC. Its translation is CASSLRQNYGYTF.

The V and J genes are TRBV6-1 and TRBJ1-1; D uncertain. Germline V gene data show CDR1 as MNHNS and CDR2 as SASEGT. V dropped 2 bases and J dropped 1 base, with 5 bases sitting between them. The CDR3 is 13 residues long. This CDR3 reads CASSERENTEAFF. The CDR3 DNA is TGTGCCAGCAGTGAACGTGAGAACACTGAAGCTTTCTTT.

The CDR3 region is CASSLEGYGYTF. The CDR3 region has the DNA TGTGCCAGCAGCTTGGAGGGGTATGGCTACACCTTC. The gene calls are TRBV7-8 and TRBJ1-2; D possibly corresponds to TRBD1 (5 bases). V lost 3 bases, J lost 5 bases, and 7 bases lay in between. CDR3 length equals 12 residues. The germline CDR1 and CDR2 sequences are SGHVS and FQNEAQ.

The chain couples TRBV10-3 to TRBJ1-1; 9 bases match TRBD1. Germline V CDR1 and CDR2: ENHRY, SYGVKD. The CDR3 sequence is 13 residues long. V was pared by 4 bases and J by 3 bases, with 0 bases of the junction left unmatched. The CDR3 sequence: CAISGQGDTEAFF. CDR3 in DNA: TGTGCCATCAGTGGACAGGGGGACACTGAAGCTTTCTTT.

The chain employs TRBV12-3 or TRBV12-4 and TRBJ1-2, with 10 bases matching TRBD1. This CDR3 contains 15 residues. Losses at the gene ends were 6 bases for V and 0 bases for J; bases not matched to a gene: 4. The CDR3 spells CASSRQGAPNYGYTF. CDR3 in DNA: TGTGCCAGCAGCAGACAGGGGGCGCCTAACTATGGCTACACCTTC.

The chain is built from TRBV9 and TRBJ1-1; tentatively, D is TRBD1 (5 bases). The CDR3 contains 15 residues. CDR1 is SGDLS, CDR2 YYNGEE, per germline. V dropped 0 bases and J dropped 1 base, with 10 bases sitting between them. CDR3 sequence (DNA): TGTGCCAGCAGCGTAGATTCGGGGGGGAACACTGAAGCTTTCTTT. Translated: CASSVDSGGNTEAFF.

The chain recombines TRBV2 with TRBJ1-5, with 7 bases matching TRBD1. V shed 6 bases and J 2 bases; nucleotides not matched to a gene: 4. CDR3 length: 14 residues. Germline assignment: CDR1 SNHLY and CDR2 FYNNEI. The CDR3 nucleotides read TGTGCCAGCAGCGGGACAGCTCGCAATCAGCCCCAGCATTTT. Translation: CASSGTARNQPQHF.

This clonotype was seen a single time. The chain links TRBV27 to TRBJ2-3; TRBD2 matches 10 bases. V lost 5 bases, J lost 5 bases, and 10 bases stayed unmatched. This CDR3 has 16 amino acids. Germline CDR1 and CDR2: MNHEY and SMNVEV (reference sequence). The CDR3 coding sequence is TGTGCCAGCAGTCCCCCCGAGCGGGGGGGCAGAGATACGCAGTATTTT. Protein: CASSPPERGGRDTQYF.

V usage is TRBV7-2 and J usage is TRBJ2-5; 8 bases match TRBD2. The V segment lost 3 bases and the J segment 5 bases; nucleotides outside the gene matches: 11. The CDR3 sequence is 16 residues long. Germline V gene sequence: CDR1 SGHTA, CDR2 FQGNSA. The CDR3 nucleotides are TGTGCCAGCAGCTTTCAGCGGGGGTACGCTCAGGAGACCCAGTACTTC. Translation: CASSFQRGYAQETQYF.

The chain combines TRBV30 with TRBJ1-2, with D perhaps TRBD1 (6 bases). The CDR3 loop spans 14 amino acids. The germline V gene has CDR1 GTSNPN and CDR2 SVGIG (reference sequence). V lost 3 bases and J 1 base, leaving 12 bases between the germline ends. CDR3 coding DNA: TGTGCCTGGAGCCTGGACAGTTATAACTATGGCTACACCTTC. Translated, it gives CAWSLDSYNYGYTF.

The chain combines TRBV21-1 with TRBJ1-5. TRBV21-1 counts as a pseudogene. The CDR3 runs 17 residues. CDR3 protein: CASSLNGRAGRLEPQHF. The CDR3, as DNA: TGTGCCAGCAGCCTAAACGGCCGGGCGGGGAGGTTGGAGCCCCAGCATTTT.

The count of this clonotype is one. The rearrangement links TRBV7-9 to TRBJ1-4; a possible D gene is TRBD1 (6 bases). This CDR3 is 15 amino acids long. V dropped 4 bases and J dropped 11 bases, with 20 bases sitting between them. Germline values: CDR1 SEHNR, CDR2 FQNEAQ (reference sequence). The CDR3 region is CASSSRAGRGNKLFF. Here the CDR3 DNA reads TGTGCCAGCAGCTCCAGGGCGGGCAGGGGAAACAAACTGTTTTTT.

This chain connects TRBV24-1 to TRBJ1-2; 7 bases are a match to TRBD1. Looked up from germline, CDR1 is KGHDR and CDR2 is SFDVKD. V trimming: 4 bases; J trimming: 14 bases; junction bases outside the gene matches: 15. The CDR3 is 14 amino acids. Here the CDR3 DNA reads TGTGCCACCAGTGAAGCGTTTTATAGGAGGGGGCTTACCTTC. Protein: CATSEAFYRRGLTF.

The chain combines TRBV9 with TRBJ2-5; 11 bases agree with TRBD2. Germline loops: CDR1 SGDLS, CDR2 YYNGEE. The CDR3 runs to 17 residues. The ends lost 3 bases at V and 2 bases at J; junction bases unmatched: 9. The CDR3 protein is CASSASGGRGPQETQYF. The CDR3 DNA is TGTGCCAGCAGCGCTAGCGGGGGGCGGGGCCCACAAGAGACCCAGTACTTC.